This T cell receptor (beta chain) is drawn from a study of blood T cell repertoires in COVID-19 (dated by TCRdb to the early 2020s). Regarding the research as a whole: The collaborator samples originated in the United States, Italy and Spain and spanned the acute and convalescent phases of COVID-19. The prospective study material was composed of cDNA or gDNA derived from T cells, B-cell-depleted T cells, or PBMCs. The dataset comprised deeply sampled blood TCRbeta repertoires from subjects exposed to, actively infected with, or recovered from COVID-19. The repertoires were released in a freely available public database meant as a resource for research on the immune response to SARS-CoV-2. The samples were drawn from the first 160 participants of the ongoing ImmuneRACE study and from some 1,300 subjects provided by 6 global collaborators. Nearly every sample came with metadata listing a de-identified subject ID, COVID-19 status, age in years and sex. Where available, HLA class I and class II types were obtained from metadata supplied by the sample provider rather than from assay-based typing.

The germline V gene specifies MDHEN as CDR1 and SYDVKM as CDR2. Clipping removes 8 bases from V and 0 bases from J, with 4 as the unmatched junction base count. Including cysteine and phenylalanine, the CDR3 has 14 amino acids. Only CDR3 DNA remains: 42 bases, in frame from the first base. What the authors observed across the whole study: Clinical and demographic metadata were provided uncurated, with the amount varying by source and participant.

TCRbeta CDR3 regions were amplified from genomic DNA using the immunoSEQ Assay, a bias-controlled multiplex PCR. The study's own analysis went as follows. Nucleated cell counts per sample were estimated from amplification of reference gene primers within the assay. To quantify the absolute abundance of each unique TCRbeta CDR3 rearrangement, sequence reads were collapsed and filtered. For each sample, productive Simpson clonality was calculated as the square root of Simpson's diversity index over productive rearrangements. Entries here come from immuneACCESS through TCRdb and include only in-frame sequences with V and J called. Some clones fail to appear in such tables; in the studies checked, an unresolved V gene covers under half of the shortfall, and the cause of the remainder is unknown. The V and J calls and clone size come from that table; D and trimming were worked out from the DNA. The sample table records 310,000 or so clones; roughly 91% of these occur just once. Together, the top ten hold 1% of the sample.

Each collaborating institution followed its own protocols to collect whole blood in K2EDTA tubes. For TCRbeta analysis, collaborators shipped samples in one of three forms: frozen whole blood, isolated PBMCs, or DNA extracted from either of those sample types. The sample holds one count of this clone. Its recognized antigen is unknown. Qualities for individual bases were not recorded, and no much larger clone is one base off. Within the sample, other DNA sequences also encode this same CDR3. The specimen was peripheral blood. This TCR was recovered from a man over 45 with active or convalescent COVID-19. The rearrangement joined TRBV28 to TRBJ2-4; 7 nucleotides in the junction match TRBD1. The base sequence is TGTGCCAGCCGAGGGGGCATAGCCAAAAACATTCAGTACTTC. It encodes CASRGGIAKNIQYF. Reference TRBV28 and TRBJ2-4 genes cover what lies past the CDR3, so the full variable domain is DVKVTQSSRYLVKRTGEKVFLECVQDMDHENMFWYRQDPGLGLRLIYFSYDVKMKEKGDIPEGYSVSREKKERFSLILESASTNQTSMYLCASRGGIAKNIQYFGAGTRLSVL.